A selection of T cell receptor beta chains follows, all from one sample in a study of blood T cell repertoires in COVID-19. The data were produced by immunoSEQ multiplex PCR, yet TCRdb's version contains in-frame clones alone and is incomplete. The table has under 100,000 clones, 70% to 85% seen once. Sequenced: peripheral blood. The receptor source for this set is a woman at least 80 years old with COVID-19, enrolled during active disease. CDR3s include the opening cysteine and the closing phenylalanine or tryptophan. Each record gives: V gene, D gene, J gene, clone size, CDR3 protein, CDR3 DNA. D genes are given only for firm matches. Clone size is shown for a subset of rows, as once, few, many or a class of expanded clone.

v_gene: TRBV7-9
d_gene: NA
j_gene: TRBJ1-5
abundance: few
CDR3aa: CASSPGGRNQPQHF
CDR3nt: TGTGCCAGCAGCCCCGGTGGTCGCAATCAGCCCCAGCATTTT

v_gene: TRBV18
d_gene: TRBD2
j_gene: TRBJ2-3
abundance: NA
CDR3aa: CASSPYFPAGRSPDTQYF
CDR3nt: TGTGCCAGCTCACCATATTTTCCAGCGGGACGCTCCCCAGATACGCAGTATTTT

v_gene: TRBV19
d_gene: NA
j_gene: TRBJ1-3
abundance: NA
CDR3aa: CASSIMSSGNTIYF
CDR3nt: TGTGCCAGTAGTATTATGAGCTCTGGAAACACCATATATTTT

v_gene: TRBV10-3
d_gene: TRBD2
j_gene: TRBJ2-1
abundance: NA
CDR3aa: CAIEPGLAGVGRNEQFF
CDR3nt: TGTGCCATCGAACCGGGACTAGCGGGAGTCGGGAGAAATGAGCAGTTCTTC

v_gene: TRBV9
d_gene: NA
j_gene: TRBJ1-6
abundance: NA
CDR3aa: CASSVDSGSPLHF
CDR3nt: TGTGCCAGCAGCGTAGATTCAGGGTCACCCCTCCACTTT

v_gene: TRBV7-9
d_gene: TRBD1
j_gene: TRBJ2-7
abundance: NA
CDR3aa: CASTPGQVLSYEQYF
CDR3nt: TGTGCCAGCACCCCAGGACAGGTCCTTTCCTACGAGCAGTACTTC

v_gene: TRBV27
d_gene: NA
j_gene: TRBJ2-2
abundance: NA
CDR3aa: CASSLSGRAGELFF
CDR3nt: TGTGCCAGCAGTTTATCGGGCAGGGCCGGGGAGCTGTTTTTT

v_gene: TRBV20-1
d_gene: TRBD2
j_gene: TRBJ2-1
abundance: NA
CDR3aa: CSASDPRGGGGEQFF
CDR3nt: TGCAGTGCTAGTGACCCCCGCGGCGGGGGGGGTGAGCAGTTCTTC

v_gene: TRBV7-9
d_gene: TRBD1
j_gene: TRBJ2-7
abundance: NA
CDR3aa: CASSYSGDRALYEQYF
CDR3nt: TGTGCCAGCAGCTACTCCGGGGACAGGGCCCTCTACGAGCAGTACTTC

v_gene: TRBV5-1
d_gene: NA
j_gene: TRBJ1-4
abundance: NA
CDR3aa: CASSLDSPPEKLFF
CDR3nt: TGCGCCAGCAGTCTTGACAGCCCCCCTGAAAAACTGTTTTTT

v_gene: TRBV3-1/TRBV3-2
d_gene: NA
j_gene: TRBJ2-1
abundance: NA
CDR3aa: CASSQGQGNEQFF
CDR3nt: TGTGCCAGCAGCCAAGGTCAGGGGAATGAGCAGTTCTTC

v_gene: TRBV2
d_gene: NA
j_gene: TRBJ2-1
abundance: NA
CDR3aa: CASRAGSWEQFF
CDR3nt: TGTGCCAGCAGGGCGGGTAGTTGGGAGCAGTTCTTC

v_gene: TRBV7-2
d_gene: TRBD2
j_gene: TRBJ2-1
abundance: NA
CDR3aa: CASSWGGSGSYNEQFF
CDR3nt: TGTGCCAGCAGCTGGGGGGGGTCGGGCTCCTACAATGAGCAGTTCTTC

v_gene: TRBV24-1
d_gene: TRBD2
j_gene: TRBJ2-1
abundance: NA
CDR3aa: CATSVEREGGNEQFF
CDR3nt: TGTGCCACCAGTGTTGAGCGGGAGGGCGGGAATGAGCAGTTCTTC

v_gene: TRBV7-2
d_gene: NA
j_gene: TRBJ2-5
abundance: NA
CDR3aa: CASSQAGETQYF
CDR3nt: TGTGCCAGCAGCCAGGCGGGGGAGACCCAGTACTTC

v_gene: TRBV19
d_gene: TRBD2
j_gene: TRBJ2-2
abundance: NA
CDR3aa: CASSKGTSGRAPTGELFF
CDR3nt: TGTGCCAGTAGTAAGGGGACTAGCGGGAGAGCCCCAACCGGGGAGCTGTTTTTT

v_gene: TRBV18
d_gene: NA
j_gene: TRBJ2-3
abundance: NA
CDR3aa: CASSISSRDTQYF
CDR3nt: TGTGCCAGCTCCATCTCTAGCAGGGATACGCAGTATTTT

v_gene: TRBV29-1
d_gene: NA
j_gene: TRBJ2-3
abundance: NA
CDR3aa: CSVEGLADTQYF
CDR3nt: TGCAGCGTGGAGGGGCTGGCAGATACGCAGTATTTT

v_gene: TRBV27
d_gene: TRBD1
j_gene: TRBJ2-1
abundance: NA
CDR3aa: CASSLWGDRVNEQFF
CDR3nt: TGTGCCAGCAGTTTATGGGGGGACAGGGTCAATGAGCAGTTCTTC

v_gene: TRBV28
d_gene: TRBD1
j_gene: TRBJ1-6
abundance: once
CDR3aa: CASSVQGVLNSPLHF
CDR3nt: TGTGCCAGCAGTGTACAGGGGGTCCTAAATTCACCCCTCCACTTT

v_gene: TRBV5-1
d_gene: TRBD1
j_gene: TRBJ2-2
abundance: NA
CDR3aa: CASSVQGANTGELFF
CDR3nt: TGCGCCAGCAGCGTGCAGGGGGCGAACACCGGGGAGCTGTTTTTT

v_gene: TRBV25-1
d_gene: TRBD2
j_gene: TRBJ2-7
abundance: NA
CDR3aa: CASSVLLAGGKNEQYF
CDR3nt: TGTGCCAGCAGTGTCTTACTAGCGGGAGGTAAAAACGAGCAGTACTTC

v_gene: TRBV9
d_gene: TRBD2
j_gene: TRBJ2-3
abundance: NA
CDR3aa: CASSVGLAGDTQYF
CDR3nt: TGTGCCAGCAGCGTAGGACTAGCGGGAGATACGCAGTATTTT

v_gene: TRBV4-2
d_gene: NA
j_gene: TRBJ1-1
abundance: NA
CDR3aa: CASSQDRVNTEAFF
CDR3nt: TGTGCCAGCAGCCAAGATCGGGTGAACACTGAAGCTTTCTTT

v_gene: TRBV5-1
d_gene: NA
j_gene: TRBJ1-4
abundance: once
CDR3aa: CASSLGATNEKLFF
CDR3nt: TGCGCCAGCAGCTTGGGCGCAACTAATGAAAAACTGTTTTTT

v_gene: TRBV27
d_gene: TRBD2
j_gene: TRBJ2-7
abundance: NA
CDR3aa: CASSPGLAGVKGQYF
CDR3nt: TGTGCCAGCAGTCCGGGACTAGCGGGAGTTAAAGGGCAGTACTTC

v_gene: TRBV9
d_gene: NA
j_gene: TRBJ1-2
abundance: once
CDR3aa: CASSVSSVSGTNYGYTF
CDR3nt: TGTGCCAGCAGCGTATCGTCGGTGAGCGGTACTAACTATGGCTACACCTTC

v_gene: TRBV11-2
d_gene: NA
j_gene: TRBJ2-3
abundance: few
CDR3aa: CASIFRGADTQYF
CDR3nt: TGTGCCAGCATTTTCAGGGGAGCAGATACGCAGTATTTT

v_gene: TRBV28
d_gene: TRBD2
j_gene: TRBJ2-3
abundance: NA
CDR3aa: CASSPLAGSTDTQYF
CDR3nt: TGTGCCAGCAGCCCACTAGCGGGAAGCACAGATACGCAGTATTTT

v_gene: TRBV29-1
d_gene: TRBD1
j_gene: TRBJ2-4
abundance: NA
CDR3aa: CSVFRQGGKNIQYF
CDR3nt: TGCAGCGTTTTTAGACAGGGTGGCAAAAACATTCAGTACTTC

v_gene: TRBV27
d_gene: NA
j_gene: TRBJ2-2
abundance: NA
CDR3aa: CASSRPSGELFF
CDR3nt: TGTGCCAGCAGCCGTCCTTCCGGGGAGCTGTTTTTT

v_gene: TRBV7-8
d_gene: NA
j_gene: TRBJ2-7
abundance: NA
CDR3aa: CASSARYEQYF
CDR3nt: TGTGCCAGCAGCGCGCGATACGAGCAGTACTTC

v_gene: TRBV7-2
d_gene: TRBD2
j_gene: TRBJ2-3
abundance: NA
CDR3aa: CASSLAGLAGPDTQYF
CDR3nt: TGTGCCAGCAGCTTAGCGGGACTAGCGGGGCCAGATACGCAGTATTTT

v_gene: TRBV7-9
d_gene: TRBD1
j_gene: TRBJ1-2
abundance: NA
CDR3aa: CASSPRTGGYGYTF
CDR3nt: TGTGCCAGCAGCCCGAGGACAGGGGGGTATGGCTACACCTTC

v_gene: TRBV6-5
d_gene: NA
j_gene: TRBJ1-4
abundance: NA
CDR3aa: CASGAAGSNEKLFF
CDR3nt: TGTGCCAGCGGGGCAGCAGGTTCGAATGAAAAACTGTTTTTT

v_gene: TRBV10-3
d_gene: NA
j_gene: TRBJ2-7
abundance: NA
CDR3aa: CAISDRDEQYF
CDR3nt: TGTGCCATCAGTGACAGGGACGAGCAGTACTTC

v_gene: TRBV28
d_gene: TRBD2
j_gene: TRBJ2-1
abundance: NA
CDR3aa: CASSSPGLGFNEQFF
CDR3nt: TGTGCCAGCAGTTCCCCGGGACTAGGTTTCAATGAGCAGTTCTTC

v_gene: TRBV2
d_gene: TRBD2
j_gene: TRBJ2-5
abundance: NA
CDR3aa: CASRRTSGIETQYF
CDR3nt: TGTGCCAGCAGAAGGACTAGCGGGATAGAGACCCAGTACTTC

v_gene: TRBV11-2
d_gene: NA
j_gene: TRBJ1-1
abundance: NA
CDR3aa: CASSPREGWAFF
CDR3nt: TGTGCCAGCAGTCCTCGGGAGGGGTGGGCTTTCTTT

v_gene: TRBV12-3/TRBV12-4
d_gene: NA
j_gene: TRBJ2-7
abundance: NA
CDR3aa: CASSLALPNEQYF
CDR3nt: TGTGCCAGCAGTTTGGCCCTCCCCAACGAGCAGTACTTC

v_gene: TRBV29-1
d_gene: NA
j_gene: TRBJ2-7
abundance: few
CDR3aa: CSGGGLYEQYF
CDR3nt: TGCAGCGGAGGAGGGCTCTACGAGCAGTACTTC

v_gene: TRBV7-2
d_gene: TRBD2
j_gene: TRBJ2-1
abundance: NA
CDR3aa: CASRRPSGGAIPYNEQFF
CDR3nt: TGTGCCAGCAGGCGTCCTAGCGGGGGGGCCATCCCCTACAATGAGCAGTTCTTC

v_gene: TRBV10-2
d_gene: TRBD2
j_gene: TRBJ2-1
abundance: few
CDR3aa: CASRGGLAAYNEQFF
CDR3nt: TGCGCCAGCAGGGGGGGACTAGCGGCCTACAATGAGCAGTTCTTC

v_gene: TRBV3-1/TRBV3-2
d_gene: NA
j_gene: TRBJ2-1
abundance: once
CDR3aa: CASSLSDNEQFF
CDR3nt: TGTGCCAGCAGCTTATCTGACAATGAGCAGTTCTTC

v_gene: TRBV29-1
d_gene: TRBD2
j_gene: TRBJ2-7
abundance: NA
CDR3aa: CSAWTSGHSYEQYF
CDR3nt: TGCAGCGCCTGGACTAGCGGGCATTCCTACGAGCAGTACTTC

v_gene: TRBV28
d_gene: TRBD1
j_gene: TRBJ1-5
abundance: few
CDR3aa: CALGGRLTAQHF
CDR3nt: TGTGCCCTAGGGGGCAGGCTGACAGCCCAGCATTTT

v_gene: TRBV5-4
d_gene: NA
j_gene: TRBJ1-2
abundance: NA
CDR3aa: CASSLGHQNYGYTF
CDR3nt: TGTGCCAGCAGCTTGGGACATCAAAACTATGGCTACACCTTC

v_gene: TRBV18
d_gene: TRBD2
j_gene: TRBJ2-5
abundance: NA
CDR3aa: CASSPRVAGGEETQYF
CDR3nt: TGTGCCAGCTCACCACGGGTAGCGGGGGGCGAGGAGACCCAGTACTTC

v_gene: TRBV28
d_gene: NA
j_gene: TRBJ1-5
abundance: NA
CDR3aa: CASRSVRYSNQPQHF
CDR3nt: TGTGCCAGCAGGTCTGTCAGGTATAGCAATCAGCCCCAGCATTTT

v_gene: TRBV4-3
d_gene: NA
j_gene: TRBJ1-4
abundance: NA
CDR3aa: CASSQPGVRGEKLFF
CDR3nt: TGCGCCAGCAGCCAACCGGGAGTGAGGGGTGAAAAACTGTTTTTT

v_gene: TRBV14
d_gene: NA
j_gene: TRBJ2-1
abundance: once
CDR3aa: CASSQVVGPRGNEQFF
CDR3nt: TGTGCCAGCAGCCAAGTTGTCGGACCCCGCGGGAATGAGCAGTTCTTC

v_gene: TRBV30
d_gene: TRBD1
j_gene: TRBJ1-5
abundance: NA
CDR3aa: CAWSPTGNQPQHF
CDR3nt: TGTGCCTGGAGCCCGACAGGGAATCAGCCCCAGCATTTT

v_gene: TRBV6-5
d_gene: NA
j_gene: TRBJ1-5
abundance: NA
CDR3aa: CASRQTQNQPQHF
CDR3nt: TGTGCCAGCAGACAGACCCAAAATCAGCCCCAGCATTTT

v_gene: TRBV11-3
d_gene: NA
j_gene: TRBJ1-3
abundance: NA
CDR3aa: CASSGSGLSGNTIYF
CDR3nt: TGTGCCAGCAGCGGCTCGGGACTCTCTGGAAACACCATATATTTT

v_gene: TRBV19
d_gene: TRBD1
j_gene: TRBJ1-1
abundance: NA
CDR3aa: CASRRQGGLGTEAFF
CDR3nt: TGTGCCAGTAGGCGACAGGGGGGTCTAGGCACTGAAGCTTTCTTT

v_gene: TRBV6-5
d_gene: NA
j_gene: TRBJ1-2
abundance: NA
CDR3aa: CASSKRGLINYGYTF
CDR3nt: TGTGCCAGCAGTAAACGGGGACTGATTAACTATGGCTACACCTTC